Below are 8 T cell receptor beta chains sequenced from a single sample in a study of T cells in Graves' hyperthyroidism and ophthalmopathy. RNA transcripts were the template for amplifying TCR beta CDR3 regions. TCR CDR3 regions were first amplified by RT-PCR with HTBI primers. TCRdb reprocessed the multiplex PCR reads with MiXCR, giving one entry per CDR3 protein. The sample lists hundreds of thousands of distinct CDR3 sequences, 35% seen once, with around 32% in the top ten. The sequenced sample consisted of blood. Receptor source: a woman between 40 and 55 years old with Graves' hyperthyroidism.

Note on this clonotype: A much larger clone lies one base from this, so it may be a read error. Here the CDR3 DNA reads TGCGCCAGCAGCCCGATGGGACAGGGAAACGCTGAAGCTTTCTTT. Translated, it gives CASSPMGQGNAEAFF. The chain couples TRBV5-1 to TRBJ1-1, with TRBD1 matching over 9 bases. V gave up 4 bases and J gave up 6 bases; unmatched junction bases: 10. The CDR3 has 15 residues. CDR1 and CDR2 (germline): SGHRS, YFSETQ. The full variable domain, its missing parts supplied by reference TRBV5-1 and TRBJ1-1, is KAGVTQTPRYLIKTRGQQVTLSCSPISGHRSVSWYQQTPGQGLQFLFEYFSETQRNKGNFPGRFSGRQFSNSRSEMNVSTLELGDSALYLCASSPMGQGNAEAFFGQGTRLTVV.

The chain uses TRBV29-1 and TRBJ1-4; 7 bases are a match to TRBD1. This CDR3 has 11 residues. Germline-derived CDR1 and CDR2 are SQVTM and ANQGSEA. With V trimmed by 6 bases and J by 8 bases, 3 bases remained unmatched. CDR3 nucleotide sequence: TGCAGCGTGACAGGGAACGAAAAACTGTTTTTT. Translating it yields CSVTGNEKLFF.

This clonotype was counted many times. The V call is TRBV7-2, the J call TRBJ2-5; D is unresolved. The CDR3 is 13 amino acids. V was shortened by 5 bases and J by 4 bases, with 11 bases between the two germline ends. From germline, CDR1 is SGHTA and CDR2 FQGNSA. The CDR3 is CASSTNYGETQYF. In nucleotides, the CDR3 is TGTGCCAGCAGCACCAACTACGGAGAGACCCAGTACTTC. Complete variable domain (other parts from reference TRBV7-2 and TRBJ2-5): GAGVSQSPSNKVTEKGKDVELRCDPISGHTALYWYRQSLGQGLEFLIYFQGNSAPDKSGLPSDRFSAERTGGSVSTLTIQRTQQEDSAVYLCASSTNYGETQYFGPGTRLLVL.

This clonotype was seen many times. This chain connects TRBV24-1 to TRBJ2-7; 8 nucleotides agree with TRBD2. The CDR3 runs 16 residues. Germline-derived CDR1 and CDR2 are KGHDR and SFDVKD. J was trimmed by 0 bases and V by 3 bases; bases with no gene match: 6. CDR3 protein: CATSDGGGGTSYEQYF. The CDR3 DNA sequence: TGTGCCACCAGTGATGGGGGCGGGGGGACCTCCTACGAGCAGTACTTC.

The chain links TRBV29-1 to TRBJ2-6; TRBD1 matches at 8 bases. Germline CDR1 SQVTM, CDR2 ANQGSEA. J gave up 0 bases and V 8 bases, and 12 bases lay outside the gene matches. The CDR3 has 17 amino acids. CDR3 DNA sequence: TGCAGCAGTAAAGGGACAGGCCAAAACTCTGGGGCCAACGTCCTGACTTTC. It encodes CSSKGTGQNSGANVLTF.

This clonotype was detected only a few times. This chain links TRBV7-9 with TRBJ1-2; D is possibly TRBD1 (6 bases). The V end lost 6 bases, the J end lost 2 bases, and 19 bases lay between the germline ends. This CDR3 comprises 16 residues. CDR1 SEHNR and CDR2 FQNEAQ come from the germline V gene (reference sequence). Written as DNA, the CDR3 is TGTGCCAGCAGTCCGGACCGGGACAACTTGAACTATGGCTACACCTTC. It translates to CASSPDRDNLNYGYTF.

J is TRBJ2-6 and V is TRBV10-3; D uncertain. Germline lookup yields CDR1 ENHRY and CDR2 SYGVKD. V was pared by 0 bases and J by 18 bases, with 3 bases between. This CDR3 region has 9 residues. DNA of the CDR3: TGTGCCATCAGTGAGTCCGGGACTTTC. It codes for CAISESGTF.

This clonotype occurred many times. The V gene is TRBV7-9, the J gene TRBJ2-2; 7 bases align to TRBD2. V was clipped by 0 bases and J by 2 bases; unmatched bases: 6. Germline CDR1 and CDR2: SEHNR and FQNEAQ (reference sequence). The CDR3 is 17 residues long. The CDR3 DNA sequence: TGTGCCAGCAGCTTAGCAGGCCTAGCGGATAACACCGGGGAGCTGTTTTTT. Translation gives CASSLAGLADNTGELFF.